This entry lists 19 T cell receptor beta chains sequenced from one sample in a study of response to subunit inactivated influenza vaccine. Each CDR3 protein is one row after TCRdb ran MiXCR on the RT-PCR reads. The sample includes roughly 650,000 distinct CDR3 sequences, 11% to 15% of them seen just once. Sequences were derived from PBMCs from blood, sampled 14 to 15 days before vaccination. The receptor source for this set is a man between 45 and 60 years old who received an inactivated influenza vaccine.

This clonotype occurred a few times. V usage is TRBV4-3 and J usage is TRBJ2-1; D gene ambiguous. This CDR3 is 13 amino acids long. Germline loops: CDR1 LGHNA, CDR2 YSLEER. Deletions cut 0 bases from V and 7 bases from J, with 7 bases between. The chain's CDR3 is CASSQDTRNEQFF. The CDR3, as DNA: TGCGCCAGCAGCCAAGATACCCGAAATGAGCAGTTCTTC.

V and J are TRBV3-1 and TRBJ1-1; TRBD1 agrees at 8 bases. The V gene's germline CDR1 is LGHDT and CDR2 YNNKEL (reference sequence). Trimming took 4 bases from V and 2 from J; bases not matched to a gene: 6. This CDR3 is built from 15 residues. CDR3 in amino acids: CASSRSGTGNTEAFF. As DNA, the CDR3 is TGTGCCAGCAGCCGCTCCGGGACAGGTAACACTGAAGCTTTCTTT. Based on the CDR3 plus reference TRBV3-1 and TRBJ1-1, the full variable domain is DTAVSQTPKYLVTQMGNDKSIKCEQNLGHDTMYWYKQDSKKFLKIMFSYNNKELIINETVPNRFSPKSPDKAHLNLHINSLELGDSAVYFCASSRSGTGNTEAFFGQGTRLTVV.

This clonotype was seen only a few times. The V and J genes are TRBV28 and TRBJ2-7, with D possibly being TRBD2 (5 bases). This CDR3 region has 15 residues. Trimming took off 8 bases at V and 2 bases at J, with 19 bases between the two ends. Looked up from germline, CDR1 is MDHEN and CDR2 is SYDVKM. DNA for the CDR3: TGTGCCAGCGTGCTAATCCGGGGAATGACCTACGAGCAGTACTTC. Its protein product is CASVLIRGMTYEQYF.

A few counts support this clonotype. The chain has TRBV4-3 and TRBJ2-2; D uncertain. V gave up 1 base and J gave up 4 bases, with 10 bases separating them. The CDR3 covers 15 residues. CDR1 is LGHNA and CDR2 is YSLEER in the germline V gene. The CDR3, as DNA: TGCGCCAGCAGCCAAGCGGCCAGCCTCACCGGGGAGCTGTTTTTT. Translation gives CASSQAASLTGELFF.

This clonotype was recorded at least ten times. J is TRBJ2-1 and V is TRBV7-8, with TRBD2 matching over 13 bases. This CDR3 is built from 19 residues. In germline, CDR1 is SGHVS, CDR2 FQNEAQ. V lost 5 bases and J lost 1; bases outside the gene matches: 11. The CDR3 nucleotides are TGTGCCAGCAGCCAAGACTACAGGACTAGCGGGGGATCCTACAATGAGCAGTTCTTC. Translation gives CASSQDYRTSGGSYNEQFF.

The rearrangement joins TRBV14 to TRBJ1-4; D gene uncertain. The CDR3 has 15 amino acids. V gave up 4 bases and J gave up 6 bases, with 15 bases separating them. Germline lookup yields CDR1 SGHDN and CDR2 FVKESK. The CDR3 loop is CASSRLPGKDEKLFF. For the CDR3, the DNA is TGTGCCAGCAGCCGCCTCCCGGGGAAGGATGAAAAACTGTTTTTT.

This clonotype was seen a handful of times. The genes are TRBV6-1 and TRBJ2-2; D unresolved. This CDR3 comprises 17 residues. Between the trimmed V and J ends, which lost 1 base and 1 base, there was a span of 13 bases. Germline assignment: CDR1 MNHNS and CDR2 SASEGT. The CDR3 region has the DNA TGTGCCAGCAGTGAAGGAGGACCACTAATGAACACCGGGGAGCTGTTTTTT. Protein product: CASSEGGPLMNTGELFF.

This clonotype turned up a few times. The V gene is TRBV12-3 or TRBV12-4, the J gene TRBJ2-5; tentative D call: TRBD1 (5 bases). CDR3 length: 15 amino acids. The V end was cut by 2 bases, the J end by 6 bases, with 16 bases between. In DNA form, the CDR3 reads TGTGCCAGCAGTTTATCGACAGCCTCCAAGAAGACCCAGTACTTC. Residues: CASSLSTASKKTQYF.

The chain carries TRBV6-5 and TRBJ1-4; weak D call: TRBD1 (6 bases). This CDR3 spans 13 amino acids. In germline, CDR1 is MNHEY, CDR2 SVGAGI. The V end lost 2 bases, the J end lost 8 bases, and 9 bases lay between the germline ends. The CDR3 is CASSYTDSEKLFF. As DNA, the CDR3 is TGTGCCAGCAGTTACACGGACAGCGAAAAACTGTTTTTT.

The table lists this clonotype with a few counts. The rearrangement links TRBV7-2 to TRBJ2-1, with 8 positions matching TRBD2. Looked up from germline, CDR1 is SGHTA and CDR2 is FQGNSA. The CDR3 is 15 residues long. The V segment lost 2 bases and the J segment 8 bases; nucleotides outside the gene matches: 8. DNA for the CDR3: TGTGCCAGCAGCTTATGGCGGGGGGTTGGTTATGAGCAGTTCTTC. Translated: CASSLWRGVGYEQFF.

The rearrangement uses TRBV5-1 and TRBJ2-7, with 7 bases lining up with TRBD1. The CDR3 extends over 13 amino acids. The V and J ends lost 4 bases and 2 bases, in that order; junction bases with no gene match: 3. The germline CDR1 and CDR2 sequences are SGHRS and YFSETQ. CDR3 sequence: CASSQQGTYEQYF. The CDR3 DNA sequence: TGCGCCAGCAGCCAACAGGGGACCTACGAGCAGTACTTC.

This clonotype was recorded at least ten times. V and J are TRBV28 and TRBJ2-1; D not certain. Germline V gene data show CDR1 as MDHEN and CDR2 as SYDVKM. The germline V and J ends were trimmed by 5 bases and 7 bases, with 18 bases remaining between them. This CDR3 region has 15 residues. The DNA of the CDR3 is TGTGCCAGCAGTCCCCGGTGGCATTTTCAGAATGAGCAGTTCTTC. Protein sequence: CASSPRWHFQNEQFF.

The rearrangement uses TRBV11-2 and TRBJ2-5; 7 bases align to TRBD1. V lost 1 base, J lost 2 bases, and 4 bases stayed unmatched. Germline V gene sequence: CDR1 SGHAT, CDR2 FQNNGV. The CDR3 length is 15 residues. In DNA, the CDR3 is TGTGCCAGCAGCTTAGTGGGACAGAGACAAGAGACCCAGTACTTC. It codes for CASSLVGQRQETQYF.

This chain links TRBV28 with TRBJ1-5; 12 bases are shared with TRBD1. This CDR3 is 16 amino acids long. The V segment lost 7 bases and the J segment 3 bases; nucleotides outside the gene matches: 7. Germline assignment: CDR1 MDHEN and CDR2 SYDVKM. In nucleotides, the CDR3 is TGTGCCAGCACCTTAGGGACAGGGGGCTTCAATCAGCCCCAGCATTTT. This codes for CASTLGTGGFNQPQHF.

The J gene is TRBJ2-1, the V gene TRBV20-1; 10 nucleotides agree with TRBD2. The V segment lost 1 base and the J segment 2 bases; nucleotides outside the gene matches: 5. Germline-derived CDR1 and CDR2 are DFQATT and SNEGSKA (reference sequence). The CDR3 loop spans 16 amino acids. The CDR3 protein is CSARATSGVTYNEQFF. The CDR3 DNA follows: TGCAGTGCTAGAGCCACTAGCGGGGTAACCTACAATGAGCAGTTCTTC.

V is TRBV4-1 and J is TRBJ1-5; perhaps TRBD1 as D (5 bases). V was pared by 0 bases and J by 10 bases, with 10 bases between. Germline-derived CDR1 and CDR2 are MGHRA and YSYEKL. The CDR3 runs to 13 residues. CDR3 region: CASSQDPGQPQHF. The CDR3 coding sequence is TGCGCCAGCAGCCAAGATCCCGGACAACCCCAGCATTTT.

The chain employs TRBV20-1 and TRBJ2-1, with 8 bases matching TRBD2. V trimming: 8 bases; J trimming: 2 bases; junction bases outside the gene matches: 23. The germline V gene has CDR1 DFQATT and CDR2 SNEGSKA (reference sequence). The CDR3 runs 19 residues. The CDR3 loop is CSLGSFGRGGSGTYNEQFF. The DNA for the CDR3 is TGCAGTCTAGGGTCCTTCGGGAGGGGGGGGAGCGGGACCTACAATGAGCAGTTCTTC.

The V gene is TRBV27, the J gene TRBJ2-2, with 11 bases lining up with TRBD2. CDR3 length equals 15 residues. V was pared by 5 bases and J by 4 bases, with 3 bases of the junction left unmatched. The germline CDR1 and CDR2 sequences are MNHEY and SMNVEV (reference sequence). The CDR3 sequence: CASSELAGATGELFF. As DNA, the CDR3 is TGTGCCAGCAGTGAACTAGCGGGAGCCACCGGGGAGCTGTTTTTT.

As to this clonotype: A much larger clone lies a single base off, so this may be a read error. CDR3 sequence reads: CVSSLTGSLNTEAFF. In DNA form, the CDR3 reads TGCGTCAGCAGCTTGACAGGGTCACTGAACACTGAAGCTTTCTTT. The chain recombines TRBV5-1 with TRBJ1-1; 7 nucleotides line up with TRBD1. Germline-derived CDR1 and CDR2 are SGHRS and YFSETQ. The CDR3 has 15 amino acids.